The entry below gives a single TCR beta chain sequence along with its context. This entry is derived from a study of shared T cell receptors in the human thymus. TCRdb's copy holds only in-frame clones and misses some; the assay was immunoSEQ multiplex PCR. The sample lists approximately 400,000 clones, over 90% occurring once. Germline values: CDR1 LNHDA, CDR2 SQIVND (reference sequence). The CDR3 consists of 12 residues. V was cut by 3 bases and J by 11 bases, with 11 bases left in between. The sequence came from a human donor. The chain links TRBV19 to TRBJ1-5; D unclear. Sequences were obtained from thymocytes. CDR3 region: CASSIRHTTQHF. The DNA for the CDR3 is TGTGCCAGTAGTATTCGGCACACAACCCAGCATTTT.